This T cell receptor (beta chain) stems from a study of OX40 agonist ivuxolimab in advanced cancers. Study at large: With ivuxolimab, an agonistic anti-OX40 (CD134) antibody, patients were treated.

The assay was immunoSEQ multiplex PCR, and TCRdb's table has in-frame clones only and misses some. This table has approximately 13,000 clones, 70% to 85% appearing once. Blood sampling was done at baseline, cycle 4 day 1, and cycle 7 day 1. This clone was recorded once. From germline, CDR1 is MNHEY and CDR2 SVGAGI. V lost 0 bases, J lost 8 bases, and 10 bases lay in between. This CDR3 comprises 13 residues. The chain couples TRBV6-5 to TRBJ1-1, with D hard to call. Sample: CD4+ or CD8+ T cells sorted from blood, taken in a trial of the OX40 agonist ivuxolimab. This sequence was found in an adult with an advanced solid tumor such as melanoma, head and neck, liver or kidney cancer. The CDR3 loop is CASSYSSRREAFF. In DNA form, the CDR3 reads TGTGCCAGCAGTTACTCGAGTAGGAGGGAAGCTTTCTTT.